What follows is one TCR beta chain and its context. What it recognizes is unknown. This entry is derived from a study of T cell repertoires in cytomegalovirus infection. Looking at the study overall: HLA-B-restricted CMV epitopes that are well studied, plus recently identified HLA-C-restricted ones, were used by the study. Study conclusions and caveats: HLA-C-restricted CMV-specific TCR beta clonotypes prevailed in the ex vivo response.

TCRdb fed the reads into MiXCR, producing one record per CDR3 protein. The sample lists a few hundred thousand distinct CDR3 sequences; under 55% were seen once. Germline V lookup: CDR1 SGHVS, CDR2 FNYEAQ. J was trimmed by 4 bases and V by 5 bases; bases with no gene match: 9. The CDR3 consists of 15 residues. Sample: cultured PBMCs, taken from culture after CMV antigen stimulation. The V gene is TRBV7-6, the J gene TRBJ2-5, with TRBD1 matching 8 bases. This clonotype was sampled from a human donor in good health (CMV status not recorded). Some clones in this sample may be carry-over from other donors' samples. The CDR3 loop is CASSRTWTGLETQYF. The CDR3, as DNA: TGTGCCAGCAGCCGGACCTGGACAGGGCTAGAGACCCAGTACTTC.